Listed below are T cell receptor beta chains from one sample, sequenced in a study of identical twins. One entry per CDR3 protein, called by TCRdb with MiXCR from the 5' RACE reads. Among 350,000 to 600,000 distinct CDR3 sequences listed, 11% to 15% were seen once. This sample also belongs to another study, concerning yellow fever vaccine responses in identical twins.

Sequencing used CD4+ T cells sorted from blood. The receptors were sampled from a woman aged 18-29 years in good health. The CDR3 runs from the conserved cysteine through the conserved F or W. Each record gives: clone size, D gene, CDR3 length, V gene, J gene, CDR3 protein, CDR3 DNA. The D gene is left open where the match is weak. A clone size is listed for some rows: how often the clone was seen (once, few, many), or a class if it is expanded.

>few|NA|13|TRBV20-1|TRBJ1-6
CSALQGSDSPLHF
TGCAGTGCCCTACAGGGCTCGGATTCACCCCTCCACTTT
>NA|NA|16|TRBV7-9|TRBJ2-7
CASSPASRKTDYEQYF
TGTGCCAGCAGCCCCGCCTCCCGAAAGACAGACTACGAGCAGTACTTC
>few|NA|12|TRBV29-1|TRBJ2-5
CSVLTGQETQYF
TGCAGCGTTCTTACAGGTCAAGAGACCCAGTACTTC
>few|NA|16|TRBV5-1|TRBJ1-3
CASSEGPTFSGNTIYF
TGCGCCAGCAGCGAAGGACCGACTTTCTCTGGAAACACCATATATTTT
>few|NA|15|TRBV28|TRBJ2-2
CASSSSGGRTGELFF
TGTGCCAGCAGTTCCTCCGGGGGCCGGACCGGGGAGCTGTTTTTT
>NA|NA|15|TRBV14|TRBJ1-1
CASSPPGSPNTEAFF
TGTGCCAGCAGCCCTCCGGGAAGTCCGAACACTGAAGCTTTCTTT
>few|NA|15|TRBV3-1|TRBJ2-3
CASSQSRDGTDTQYF
TGTGCCAGCAGCCAAAGCCGGGATGGCACAGATACGCAGTATTTT
>NA|TRBD1|13|TRBV25-1|TRBJ2-4
CASSELAGTGRYF
TGTGCCAGCAGTGAATTGGCCGGGACAGGGCGGTACTTC
>NA|TRBD2|18|TRBV9|TRBJ2-5
CASSVGIPGGRARETQYF
TGTGCCAGCAGCGTAGGAATTCCCGGCGGGAGGGCCCGGGAGACCCAGTACTTC
>few|TRBD2|18|TRBV11-2|TRBJ2-1
CASSLVIWTSGSKNEQFF
TGTGCCAGCAGCTTAGTTATCTGGACTAGCGGGAGTAAGAATGAGCAGTTCTTC
>NA|TRBD2|16|TRBV28|TRBJ2-7
CASSPGSGRSIYEQYF
TGTGCCAGCAGTCCCGGTAGCGGGAGGTCTATCTACGAGCAGTACTTC
>NA|TRBD2|16|TRBV10-3|TRBJ2-3
CAISESYLAGEDTQYF
TGTGCCATCAGTGAGTCTTATTTAGCGGGAGAGGATACGCAGTATTTT
>NA|NA|16|TRBV5-1|TRBJ1-2
CASSLGAQTGAYGYTF
TGCGCCAGCAGCTTGGGGGCTCAGACAGGAGCCTATGGCTACACCTTC
>few|NA|13|TRBV20-1|TRBJ2-5
CSAASLGPETQYF
TGCAGTGCCGCGTCGTTGGGTCCCGAGACCCAGTACTTC
>NA|TRBD2|16|TRBV9|TRBJ2-1
CASSVGTSGKNNEQFF
TGTGCCAGCAGCGTAGGGACTAGCGGAAAGAACAATGAGCAGTTCTTC
>NA|NA|16|TRBV5-1|TRBJ1-4
CASSYRARDPSEKLFF
TGCGCCAGCAGCTACCGGGCCCGGGACCCCAGTGAAAAACTGTTTTTT
>NA|NA|13|TRBV12-3/TRBV12-4|TRBJ1-1
CASSLAWGTEAFF
TGTGCCAGCAGTTTAGCATGGGGAACTGAAGCTTTCTTT
>NA|NA|15|TRBV12-3/TRBV12-4|TRBJ2-3
CASIRTSTRTDTQYF
TGTGCCAGCATTCGGACTTCTACTCGCACAGATACGCAGTATTTT
>once|NA|14|TRBV9|TRBJ2-1
CASSPSAGNNEQFF
TGTGCCAGCAGCCCGAGTGCAGGCAACAATGAGCAGTTCTTC
>few|TRBD1|14|TRBV12-3/TRBV12-4|TRBJ1-4
CASRATGEDGKLFF
TGTGCCAGCAGGGCCACAGGGGAAGATGGAAAACTGTTTTTT
>few|TRBD2|14|TRBV20-1|TRBJ2-3
CSAGLAGRSDTQYF
TGCAGTGCGGGACTAGCGGGGCGCTCAGATACGCAGTATTTT
>NA|TRBD1|19|TRBV11-1|TRBJ2-3
CASRPTGGVSGASTDTQYF
TGTGCCAGCAGACCGACAGGGGGCGTTAGCGGAGCTAGCACAGATACGCAGTATTTT
>few|NA|12|TRBV29-1|TRBJ2-3
CSVDAGGDTQYF
TGCAGCGTTGATGCGGGTGGAGATACGCAGTATTTT
>few|NA|17|TRBV6-5|TRBJ2-7
CASSYSSTSSHSYEQYF
TGTGCCAGCAGTTACTCGAGCACTAGCTCTCACTCCTACGAGCAGTACTTC
>many|NA|12|TRBV12-3/TRBV12-4|TRBJ2-2
CASSQKGGELFF
TGTGCCAGCAGTCAGAAGGGCGGGGAGCTGTTTTTT
>NA|TRBD1|17|TRBV20-1|TRBJ2-5
CSARDLYGDRGLETQYF
TGCAGTGCTAGAGATCTCTATGGGGACAGGGGACTCGAGACCCAGTACTTC
>NA|NA|13|TRBV7-2|TRBJ2-3
CASSFQGPDTQYF
TGTGCCAGCAGCTTCCAGGGGCCAGATACGCAGTATTTT
>many|NA|13|TRBV29-1|TRBJ2-3
CSVDWAATDTQYF
TGCAGCGTTGACTGGGCAGCCACAGATACGCAGTATTTT
>few|NA|13|TRBV2|TRBJ2-1
CASSEHRGGEQFF
TGTGCCAGCAGTGAGCACAGGGGAGGTGAGCAGTTCTTC
>NA|NA|17|TRBV3-1|TRBJ2-1
CASSQVSSGRSYNEQFF
TGTGCCAGCAGCCAAGTTTCCAGCGGACGTTCCTACAATGAGCAGTTCTTC
>NA|NA|15|TRBV12-5|TRBJ2-5
CASSPSTSFQETQYF
TGTGCTAGCTCCCCCTCGACGAGCTTCCAAGAGACCCAGTACTTC
>NA|TRBD2|16|TRBV7-8|TRBJ2-2
CASIPVAGGPTGELFF
TGTGCCAGCATTCCCGTAGCGGGAGGGCCTACCGGGGAGCTGTTTTTT
>few|TRBD2|16|TRBV3-1|TRBJ2-5
CASSQTPSGDEETQYF
TGTGCCAGCAGCCAGACGCCTAGCGGGGACGAGGAGACCCAGTACTTC
>few|TRBD2|16|TRBV9|TRBJ2-3
CASSVATGGRTDTQYF
TGTGCCAGCAGCGTAGCAACGGGGGGTCGCACAGATACGCAGTATTTT
>few|NA|14|TRBV6-1|TRBJ1-1
CASSLFGTLPEAFF
TGTGCCAGCAGCCTCTTCGGTACCCTCCCTGAAGCTTTCTTT
>few|NA|17|TRBV2|TRBJ2-2
CASRYPPGQLNTGELFF
TGTGCCAGCCGTTATCCCCCGGGCCAATTAAACACCGGGGAGCTGTTTTTT
>few|TRBD1|14|TRBV20-1|TRBJ2-6
CSAGTGSGANVLTF
TGCAGTGCCGGGACAGGGTCTGGGGCCAACGTCCTGACTTTC
>NA|TRBD1|15|TRBV3-1|TRBJ2-1
CASSQVGQGLNEQFF
TGTGCCAGCAGCCAAGTCGGACAGGGTTTAAATGAGCAGTTCTTC
>few|TRBD1|16|TRBV12-3/TRBV12-4|TRBJ1-5
CASSLARQGSNQPQHF
TGTGCCAGCAGTTTAGCGAGACAGGGGAGCAATCAGCCCCAGCATTTT
>NA|NA|18|TRBV12-3/TRBV12-4|TRBJ2-7
CASSPTNRTSGQPYEQYF
TGTGCCAGCAGTCCCACCAACCGGACCAGTGGACAGCCTTACGAGCAGTACTTC
>many|TRBD2|16|TRBV24-1|TRBJ2-2
CATSEEGLAFTGELFF
TGTGCCACCAGTGAGGAGGGACTAGCTTTCACCGGGGAGCTGTTTTTT
>few|TRBD1|18|TRBV13|TRBJ2-7
CASSLGHVGTVKIYEQYF
TGTGCCAGCAGCTTGGGCCATGTCGGGACAGTGAAAATCTACGAGCAGTACTTC
>few|NA|15|TRBV6-1|TRBJ2-4
CASSEGGGSGNIQYF
TGTGCCAGCAGTGAAGGAGGGGGGTCAGGAAACATTCAGTACTTC
>many|NA|13|TRBV12-3/TRBV12-4|TRBJ2-5
CASSLKGAETQYF
TGTGCCAGCAGTTTGAAGGGTGCGGAAACCCAGTACTTC
>NA|NA|15|TRBV5-5|TRBJ1-4
CASTPGFATNEKLFF
TGTGCCAGCACCCCGGGATTTGCAACTAATGAAAAACTGTTTTTT